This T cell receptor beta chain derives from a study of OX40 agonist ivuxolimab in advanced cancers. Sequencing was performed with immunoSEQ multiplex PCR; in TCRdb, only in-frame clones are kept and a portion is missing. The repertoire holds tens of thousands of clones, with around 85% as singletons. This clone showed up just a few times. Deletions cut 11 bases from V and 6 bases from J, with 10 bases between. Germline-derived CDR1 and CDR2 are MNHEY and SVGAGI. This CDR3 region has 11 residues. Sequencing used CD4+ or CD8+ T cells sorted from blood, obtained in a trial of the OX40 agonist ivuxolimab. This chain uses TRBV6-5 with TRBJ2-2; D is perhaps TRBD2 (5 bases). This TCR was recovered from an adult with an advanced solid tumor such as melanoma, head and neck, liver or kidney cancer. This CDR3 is CACEGAGELFF. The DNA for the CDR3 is TGTGCCTGCGAGGGCGCCGGGGAGCTGTTTTTT.